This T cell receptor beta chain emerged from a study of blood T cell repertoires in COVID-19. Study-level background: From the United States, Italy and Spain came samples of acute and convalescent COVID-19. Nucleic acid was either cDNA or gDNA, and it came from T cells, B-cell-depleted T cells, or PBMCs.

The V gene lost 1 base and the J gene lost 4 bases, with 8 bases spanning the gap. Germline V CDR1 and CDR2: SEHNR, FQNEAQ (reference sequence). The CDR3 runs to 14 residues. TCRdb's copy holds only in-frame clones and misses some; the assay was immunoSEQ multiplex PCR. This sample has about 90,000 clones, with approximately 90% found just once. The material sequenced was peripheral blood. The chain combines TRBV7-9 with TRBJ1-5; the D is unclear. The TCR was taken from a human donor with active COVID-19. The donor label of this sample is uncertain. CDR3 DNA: TGTGCCAGCAGCTTAGGCGCAGGAAATCAGCCCCAGCATTTT. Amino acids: CASSLGAGNQPQHF.